Below, 3 T cell receptor beta chains from the same sample are listed, as sequenced in a study of T cell responses to AZD1222 COVID-19 vaccine. Produced via immunoSEQ multiplex PCR; TCRdb's table is partial and in-frame only. The table shows roughly 120,000 clones, with over 75% occurring only once. This sample comprised peripheral blood, obtained 28 days after the second dose of the MenACWY control vaccine. The source of these receptors is an adult who received the MenACWY meningococcal vaccine as a control.

The V call is TRBV2, the J call TRBJ1-6; maybe TRBD1 (6 bases). Germline assignment: CDR1 SNHLY and CDR2 FYNNEI. The length of the CDR3 is 14 residues. V shed 9 bases and J shed 6 bases, with 15 bases lying between them. CDR3 nucleotides: TGTGCCAGACAAAACACAGGGCGTAATTCACCCCTCCACTTT. It codes for CARQNTGRNSPLHF.

The chain couples TRBV6-2 or TRBV6-3 to TRBJ2-5; TRBD1 matches at 7 bases. The ends lost 5 bases at V and 5 bases at J; junction bases unmatched: 8. The germline gives CDR1 MNHEY, CDR2 SVGEGT. CDR3 length: 14 amino acids. The chain's CDR3 is CASSQQGLGETQYF. The CDR3 DNA reads as TGTGCCAGCAGTCAACAGGGGTTGGGGGAGACCCAGTACTTC.

The genes are TRBV30 and TRBJ2-1; a possible D gene is TRBD2 (6 bases). V lost 4 bases, J lost 10 bases, and 14 bases lay in between. This CDR3 spans 12 amino acids. CDR1 GTSNPN and CDR2 SVGIG come from the germline V gene (reference sequence). The CDR3 is CAWNLALGEQFF. The CDR3 DNA reads TGTGCCTGGAATCTAGCGCTGGGAGAGCAGTTCTTC.